The 22 T cell receptor beta chains in this list originate from one sample, sequenced in a study of blood T cell repertoires in COVID-19 (dated by TCRdb to 2018 to 2020). The method was the immunoSEQ multiplex PCR assay. TCRdb took this table from immuneACCESS and kept in-frame rearrangements with V and J called. Such tables lack part of the clones; where checked against another copy, unresolved V genes explain under half of the gap, and the rest is unexplained. A total of 150,000 to 200,000 clones appear in this sample, about 72% of them only once. The ten top clones hold 15% to 20% of the sample. Sequences were obtained from PBMCs or T cells enriched from blood (not recorded which). These receptors were taken from a woman in her 50s who had recovered from COVID-19.

As for this clone: The same CDR3 also results from other DNA sequences found in this sample. This chain connects TRBV24-1 to TRBJ2-2; the D gene is possibly TRBD1 (5 bases). The CDR3 runs to 15 residues. CDR1 is KGHDR and CDR2 is SFDVKD in the germline V gene. The V and J ends lost 1 base and 8 bases respectively, with 13 bases between them. The CDR3 protein is CATSDLWQGGGELFF. For the CDR3, the DNA is TGTGCCACCAGTGATTTATGGCAGGGTGGAGGGGAGCTGTTTTTT.

V usage is TRBV18 and J usage is TRBJ2-5; tentative D call: TRBD2 (6 bases). V was cut by 4 bases and J by 2 bases, with 20 bases left in between. The CDR3 runs 17 residues. CDR1 and CDR2 (germline): KGHSH, LQKENI. This CDR3 is CASSLSSAGSAQETQYF. The CDR3 DNA reads TGTGCCAGCTCACTGTCAAGCGCCGGGAGCGCACAAGAGACCCAGTACTTC.

This chain links TRBV6-6 with TRBJ1-5; D is perhaps TRBD1 (5 bases). The CDR3 sequence is 16 residues long. Germline assignment: CDR1 MNHNY and CDR2 SVGAGI (reference sequence). The V end was cut by 6 bases, the J end by 6 bases, with 21 bases between. The CDR3 sequence is CASREGRGAGSQPQHF. CDR3 nucleotides: TGTGCCAGCAGGGAGGGAAGGGGCGCAGGGTCTCAGCCCCAGCATTTT.

The chain recombines TRBV10-3 with TRBJ2-7, with TRBD1 matching over 9 bases. Trimming took 3 bases from V and 2 from J; bases not matched to a gene: 11. The CDR3 runs 17 residues. Germline values: CDR1 ENHRY, CDR2 SYGVKD. As DNA, the CDR3 is TGTGCCATCAGTGAAGTCGAGGTGGGACAGGGCCCCTACGAGCAGTACTTC. Protein sequence: CAISEVEVGQGPYEQYF.

CDR3 sequence: CASSLGRVSYEQYF. CDR3 nucleotide sequence: TGTGCCAGCAGCTTGGGACGGGTCTCCTACGAGCAGTACTTC. The V gene is TRBV5-4, the J gene TRBJ2-7; D remains unclear. This CDR3 comprises 14 residues. V lost 0 bases, J lost 0 bases, and 7 bases lay in between. CDR1 SGHNT and CDR2 YYREEE come from the germline V gene (reference sequence).

The genes are TRBV12-2 and TRBJ2-7; TRBD1 was called by the table and not checked on the DNA. TRBV12-2 is given as a pseudogene. This CDR3 contains 14 residues. The chain's CDR3 is CASRLRHRAYEQYF. CDR3 sequence (DNA): TGTGCAAGTCGCTTACGCCACAGGGCCTACGAGCAGTACTTC.

V is TRBV28 and J is TRBJ1-5, with 7 nucleotides matching TRBD1. V was pared by 7 bases and J by 2 bases, with 11 bases of the junction left unmatched. Germline lookup yields CDR1 MDHEN and CDR2 SYDVKM. CDR3 length equals 16 residues. This chain's CDR3 is CASTPGGGRGNQPQHF. The CDR3 region has the DNA TGTGCCAGCACCCCAGGAGGGGGCCGGGGCAATCAGCCCCAGCATTTT.

This clone was counted a few times. The rearrangement joins TRBV28 to TRBJ1-1; possible D gene TRBD1, 5 bases. CDR1 and CDR2 (germline): MDHEN, SYDVKM. Trimming left V 5 bases short and J 0 bases short, with 13 bases between. The CDR3 extends over 15 amino acids. In DNA form, the CDR3 reads TGTGCCAGCAGTCCTTTGCAGGGATTGAACACTGAAGCTTTCTTT. Translated: CASSPLQGLNTEAFF.

The J gene is TRBJ2-7, the V gene TRBV5-1, with TRBD1 matching over 7 bases. Trimming at V came to 4 bases and at J to 6 bases, leaving 19 bases not matched to a gene. Germline CDR1 and CDR2: SGHRS and YFSETQ. This CDR3 comprises 17 residues. The chain's CDR3 is CASSLLGLRDSNPEQYF. CDR3 sequence (DNA): TGCGCCAGCAGCCTTCTGGGCCTCCGGGACAGCAACCCCGAGCAGTACTTC.

The rearrangement joins TRBV5-4 to TRBJ2-1; 11 bases agree with TRBD1. This CDR3 comprises 15 residues. The V gene's germline CDR1 is SGHNT and CDR2 YYREEE (reference sequence). The J segment lost 7 bases and the V segment lost 7 bases, leaving 10 bases of the junction unmatched. CDR3 DNA: TGTGCCAGCCGTCATCAGGACAGGGGGCTAAATGAGCAGTTCTTC. This sequence encodes CASRHQDRGLNEQFF.

This clone was observed a few times. V usage is TRBV5-5 and J usage is TRBJ2-5; 8 nucleotides align to TRBD2. The germline CDR1 and CDR2 sequences are SGHKS and YYEKEE (reference sequence). Germline trimming cut 1 base from V and 2 bases from J; bases unmatched to any gene: 1. The CDR3 has 14 residues. The CDR3 here is CASSLREGQETQYF. As DNA, the CDR3 is TGTGCCAGCAGCTTGCGGGAGGGGCAAGAGACCCAGTACTTC.

This sequence joins TRBV4-1 and TRBJ2-7, with 10 positions matching TRBD2. The CDR3 contains 18 residues. Trimming removed 4 bases from V and 0 bases from J; junction bases left unmatched: 12. Germline V lookup: CDR1 MGHRA, CDR2 YSYEKL. This chain's CDR3 is CASSPIGLAALTSYEQYF. CDR3 in DNA: TGCGCCAGCAGCCCCATCGGACTAGCGGCCCTTACCTCCTACGAGCAGTACTTC.

The chain joins TRBV30 to TRBJ2-1; perhaps TRBD2 as D (5 bases). Deletions cut 0 bases from V and 7 bases from J, with 22 bases between. This CDR3 is built from 17 residues. Germline V gives CDR1 GTSNPN, CDR2 SVGIG (reference sequence). The CDR3 spells CAWSVRSARLLGNEQFF. As DNA, the CDR3 is TGTGCCTGGAGTGTACGGTCTGCCCGACTATTAGGGAATGAGCAGTTCTTC. The full variable domain, with the rest looked up from reference TRBV30 and TRBJ2-1, is SQTIHQWPATLVQPVGSPLSLECTVEGTSNPNLYWYRQAAGRGLQLLFYSVGIGQISSEVPQNLSASRPQDRQFILSSKKLLLSDSGFYLCAWSVRSARLLGNEQFFGPGTRLTVL.

V is TRBV25-1 and J is TRBJ2-3; D possibly corresponds to TRBD1 (5 bases). Germline CDR1 and CDR2: MGHDK and SYGVNS. The CDR3 sequence is 16 residues long. V lost 1 base, J lost 2 bases, and 13 bases lay in between. The CDR3 protein is CASSELAGLFTDTQYF. The CDR3 DNA reads TGTGCCAGCAGTGAATTGGCAGGGCTTTTCACAGATACGCAGTATTTT.

Comment on this clone: Other DNA variants within this sample encode the same CDR3. The V gene is TRBV5-1, the J gene TRBJ1-3; TRBD1 is a possible D gene (5 bases). Looked up from germline, CDR1 is SGHRS and CDR2 is YFSETQ. The V and J ends lost 2 bases and 0 bases respectively, with 6 bases between them. This CDR3 is built from 14 residues. In DNA form, the CDR3 reads TGCGCCAGCAGCTTAGACAGCTCTGGAAACACCATATATTTT. Translating gives CASSLDSSGNTIYF.

This sequence joins TRBV7-9 and TRBJ2-5, with 7 bases lining up with TRBD2. V was clipped by 1 base and J by 9 bases; unmatched bases: 14. This CDR3 has 16 residues. Germline CDR1 reads SEHNR; CDR2 reads FQNEAQ (reference sequence). CDR3 residues: CASSLGRTGTTKAQYF. CDR3 DNA sequence: TGTGCCAGCAGCTTAGGGAGAACCGGGACTACAAAAGCCCAGTACTTC.

The chain uses TRBV7-2 and TRBJ2-1, with 11 bases fitting TRBD2. Losses at the gene ends were 3 bases for V and 6 bases for J; bases not matched to a gene: 7. The CDR3 is made up of 16 amino acids. Looked up from germline, CDR1 is SGHTA and CDR2 is FQGNSA. The CDR3 region is CASSFSLAGGTNEQFF. The CDR3 DNA is TGTGCCAGCAGCTTCTCCCTAGCGGGAGGAACCAATGAGCAGTTCTTC.

The chain's CDR3 is CASSTDRATDTQYF. CDR3 sequence (DNA): TGTGCCAGCAGCACAGACAGGGCGACAGATACGCAGTATTTT. This chain links TRBV11-3 with TRBJ2-3; TRBD1 aligns across 7 bases. Germline V CDR1 and CDR2: SGHNT, YENEEA. The V and J ends lost 5 bases and 3 bases, in that order; junction bases with no gene match: 5. This CDR3 region has 14 residues. Combining the CDR3 with reference TRBV11-3 and TRBJ2-3 gives the whole variable domain EAGVVQSPRYKIIEKKQPVAFWCNPISGHNTLYWYLQNLGQGPELLIRYENEEAVDDSQLPKDRFSAERLKGVDSTLKIQPAELGDSAVYLCASSTDRATDTQYFGPGTRLTVL.

This clone has only a few counts. This CDR3 is CASSGTGTGNSPLHF. CDR3 bases: TGTGCCAGCAGCGGCACCGGGACAGGGAATTCACCCCTCCACTTT. The genes are TRBV9 and TRBJ1-6, with 9 bases identical to TRBD1. Trimming removed 3 bases from V and 7 bases from J; junction bases left unmatched: 5. CDR1 is SGDLS and CDR2 is YYNGEE in the germline V gene. The CDR3 contains 15 residues. The full variable domain, in which reference TRBV9 and TRBJ1-6 provide the parts outside the CDR3, is DSGVTQTPKHLITATGQRVTLRCSPRSGDLSVYWYQQSLDQGLQFLIQYYNGEERAKGNILERFSAQQFPDLHSELNLSSLELGDSALYFCASSGTGTGNSPLHFGNGTRLTVT.

The chain couples TRBV21-1 to TRBJ2-4; the D call in the table, TRBD1, was not verified against the DNA. TRBV21-1 has pseudogene status. CDR3 length: 16 residues. CDR3 loop: CASSPWTGNLVLSRYF. CDR3 bases: TGTGCCAGCAGCCCTTGGACAGGGAATCTGGTATTAAGTCGGTACTTC.

The chain has TRBV24-1 and TRBJ2-3; TRBD2 agrees at 9 bases. The CDR3 covers 17 residues. Per germline, CDR1 KGHDR and CDR2 SFDVKD. V shed 4 bases and J 3 bases; nucleotides not matched to a gene: 10. The CDR3 here is CATSDPGVAGVTDTQYF. As DNA, the CDR3 is TGTGCCACCAGTGACCCAGGGGTAGCGGGAGTGACAGATACGCAGTATTTT.

This clone has a handful of counts. The genes are TRBV18 and TRBJ1-1; a possible D gene is TRBD1 (5 bases). Germline assignment: CDR1 KGHSH and CDR2 LQKENI. Trimming stripped 4 bases from V and 1 base from J, with 7 bases between. The CDR3 is made up of 13 amino acids. The CDR3 DNA sequence: TGTGCCAGCTCACAGGGGAAGAACACTGAAGCTTTCTTT. Amino acid sequence: CASSQGKNTEAFF.